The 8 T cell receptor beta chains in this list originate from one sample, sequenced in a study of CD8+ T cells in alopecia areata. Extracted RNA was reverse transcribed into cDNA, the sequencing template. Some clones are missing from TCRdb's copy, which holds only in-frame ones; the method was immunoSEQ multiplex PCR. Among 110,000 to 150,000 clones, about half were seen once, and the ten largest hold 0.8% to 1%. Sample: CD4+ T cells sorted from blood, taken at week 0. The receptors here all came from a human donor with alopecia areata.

Here the CDR3 reads CASSATSGSLTGELFF. The CDR3 nucleotides are TGTGCCAGCAGTGCGACTAGCGGGAGCCTCACCGGGGAGCTGTTTTTT. The chain recombines TRBV2 with TRBJ2-2; 12 nucleotides match TRBD2. The CDR3 loop spans 16 amino acids. V dropped 4 bases and J dropped 4; count of bases not matched to a gene: 4. Looked up from germline, CDR1 is SNHLY and CDR2 is FYNNEI.

The CDR3 loop is CASKRTVGDQPQHF. CDR3 DNA: TGTGCCAGCAAGAGGACCGTAGGGGATCAGCCCCAGCATTTT. The chain combines TRBV2 with TRBJ1-5; weak D call: TRBD1 (5 bases). The CDR3 totals 14 residues. Germline V lookup: CDR1 SNHLY, CDR2 FYNNEI. V was pared by 7 bases and J by 5 bases, with 15 bases between.

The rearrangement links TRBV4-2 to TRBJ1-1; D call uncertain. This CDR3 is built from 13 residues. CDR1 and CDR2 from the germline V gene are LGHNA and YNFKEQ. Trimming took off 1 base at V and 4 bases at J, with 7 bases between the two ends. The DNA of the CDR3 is TGTGCCAGCAGCCAAGCCCCCCGCACTGAAGCTTTCTTT. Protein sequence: CASSQAPRTEAFF.

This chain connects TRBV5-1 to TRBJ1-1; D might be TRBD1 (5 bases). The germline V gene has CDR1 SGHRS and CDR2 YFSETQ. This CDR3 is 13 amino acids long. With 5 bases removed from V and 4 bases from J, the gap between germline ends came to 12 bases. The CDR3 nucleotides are TGCGCCAGCAGGGAGGGGAGGGGCACTGAAGCTTTCTTT. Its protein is CASREGRGTEAFF.

The CDR3 DNA follows: TGCGCCAGCAGCGACACGAACGAGGGGCAGTACTTC. It translates to CASSDTNEGQYF. J is TRBJ2-7 and V is TRBV5-1; a weak D match, TRBD2 (5 bases). Germline-derived CDR1 and CDR2 are SGHRS and YFSETQ. This CDR3 is 12 amino acids long. The V end lost 4 bases, the J end lost 9 bases, and 14 bases lay between the germline ends.

This CDR3 is CASSESTGNYGYTF. The CDR3 nucleotides are TGTGCCAGCAGTGAGTCTACAGGGAACTATGGCTACACCTTC. The chain combines TRBV25-1 with TRBJ1-2; D may be TRBD1 (6 bases). Germline CDR1 is MGHDK and CDR2 is SYGVNS. V lost 3 bases and J 2 bases, leaving 10 bases between the germline ends. The CDR3 length is 14 residues.

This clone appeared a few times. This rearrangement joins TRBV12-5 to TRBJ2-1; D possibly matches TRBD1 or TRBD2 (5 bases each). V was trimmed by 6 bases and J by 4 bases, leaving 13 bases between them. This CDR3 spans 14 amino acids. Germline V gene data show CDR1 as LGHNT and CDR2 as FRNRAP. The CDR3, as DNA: TGTGCTAGTGGCCACGGGACGGCATACAATGAGCAGTTCTTC. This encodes CASGHGTAYNEQFF.

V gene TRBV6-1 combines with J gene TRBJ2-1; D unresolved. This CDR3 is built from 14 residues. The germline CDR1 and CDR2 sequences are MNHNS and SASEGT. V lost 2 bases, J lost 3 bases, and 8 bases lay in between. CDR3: CASSEIPGYNEQFF. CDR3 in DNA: TGTGCCAGCAGTGAAATCCCTGGCTACAATGAGCAGTTCTTC.